These 6 T cell receptor beta chains share one sample of origin, sequenced in a study of blood T cell repertoires in COVID-19. Clones were sequenced by immunoSEQ multiplex PCR, and TCRdb holds only the in-frame ones, with some missing. The sample records around 100,000 clones, roughly 85% being singletons. The source material was peripheral blood. These receptor sequences come from a man aged 70-80 years with active or convalescent COVID-19.

The chain joins TRBV3-1 (or the pseudogene TRBV3-2) to TRBJ2-7, with 7 bases that match TRBD1. The length of the CDR3 is 15 residues. CDR1 is LGHDT and CDR2 is YNNKEL in the germline V gene (reference sequence). With 4 bases clipped from V and 3 bases from J, the junction kept 9 bases outside the gene matches. Here the CDR3 DNA reads TGTGCCAGCAGCCCCACCGGGACAGCTAACTACGAGCAGTACTTC. It specifies CASSPTGTANYEQYF.

V gene TRBV5-5 combines with J gene TRBJ2-2; TRBD2 aligns across 12 bases. The CDR3 runs 15 residues. Per germline, CDR1 SGHKS and CDR2 YYEKEE (reference sequence). V shed 7 bases and J 4 bases; nucleotides not matched to a gene: 5. CDR3 nucleotide sequence: TGTGCCAGCTGGCCGACTAGCGGGAGCACCGGGGAGCTGTTTTTT. It encodes CASWPTSGSTGELFF.

This chain connects TRBV4-2 to TRBJ2-3; the D is unclear. CDR1 is LGHNA, CDR2 YNFKEQ, per germline. The CDR3 runs 13 residues. Trimming took 1 base from V and 4 from J, leaving 6 bases between them. CDR3 DNA: TGTGCCAGCAGCCAAGGGGCCGCAGATACGCAGTATTTT. It encodes CASSQGAADTQYF.

V gene TRBV6-5 combines with J gene TRBJ2-3; perhaps TRBD2 as D (5 bases). The CDR3 runs 12 residues. V was shortened by 6 bases and J by 7 bases, with 11 bases between the two germline ends. Germline V CDR1 and CDR2: MNHEY, SVGAGI. The CDR3 reads CASSSSGNTQYF. DNA of the CDR3: TGTGCCAGCAGCTCCTCGGGGAATACGCAGTATTTT.

The CDR3: CASSPGLAGGPTSYNEQFF. The DNA for the CDR3 is TGTGCCAGCAGCCCTGGACTAGCGGGAGGGCCTACCTCCTACAATGAGCAGTTCTTC. This chain joins TRBV4-2 and TRBJ2-1; 15 bases are shared with TRBD2. The V segment lost 4 bases and the J segment 0 bases; nucleotides outside the gene matches: 7. CDR1 and CDR2 from the germline V gene are LGHNA and YNFKEQ. The CDR3 sequence is 19 residues long.

The rearrangement links TRBV7-2 to TRBJ1-2, with D tentatively TRBD1 (5 bases). V lost 6 bases and J 3 bases, leaving 14 bases between the germline ends. Germline lookup yields CDR1 SGHTA and CDR2 FQGNSA. This CDR3 spans 14 amino acids. This CDR3 reads CASRVDSQDYGYTF. CDR3 DNA: TGTGCCAGCAGGGTAGACAGCCAGGACTATGGCTACACCTTC.